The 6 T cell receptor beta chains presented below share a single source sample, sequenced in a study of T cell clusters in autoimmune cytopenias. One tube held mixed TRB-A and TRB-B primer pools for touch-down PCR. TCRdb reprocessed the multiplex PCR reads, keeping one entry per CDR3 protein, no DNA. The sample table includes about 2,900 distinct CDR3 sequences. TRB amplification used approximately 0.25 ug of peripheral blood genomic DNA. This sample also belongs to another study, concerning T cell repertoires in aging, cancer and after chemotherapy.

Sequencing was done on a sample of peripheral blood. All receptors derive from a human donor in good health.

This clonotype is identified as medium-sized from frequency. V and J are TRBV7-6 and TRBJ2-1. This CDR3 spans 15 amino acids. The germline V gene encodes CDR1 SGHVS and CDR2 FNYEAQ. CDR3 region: CASSNLYGAYNEQFF.

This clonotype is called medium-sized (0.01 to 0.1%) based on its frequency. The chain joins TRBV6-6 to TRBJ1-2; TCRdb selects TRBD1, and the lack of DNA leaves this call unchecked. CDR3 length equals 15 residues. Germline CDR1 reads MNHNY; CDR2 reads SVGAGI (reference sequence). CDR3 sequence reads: CASSYRGLASYGYTF.

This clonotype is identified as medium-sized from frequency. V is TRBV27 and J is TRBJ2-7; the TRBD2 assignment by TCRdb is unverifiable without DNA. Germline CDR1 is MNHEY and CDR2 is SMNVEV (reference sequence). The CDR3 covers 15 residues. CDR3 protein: CASSLSDGGFDEQYF.

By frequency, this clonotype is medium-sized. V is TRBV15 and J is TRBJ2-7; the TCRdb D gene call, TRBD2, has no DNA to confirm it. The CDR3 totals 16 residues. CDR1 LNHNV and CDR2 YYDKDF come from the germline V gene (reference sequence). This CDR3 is CATSRGERATSYEQYF.

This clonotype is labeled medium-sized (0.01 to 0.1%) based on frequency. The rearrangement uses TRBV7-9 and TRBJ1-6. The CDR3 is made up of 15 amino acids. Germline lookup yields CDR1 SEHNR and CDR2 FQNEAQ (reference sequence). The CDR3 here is CASSPWTDLGSPLHF.

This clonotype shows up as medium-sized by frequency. The CDR3: CSARDSGRANTEAFF. This rearrangement joins TRBV20-1 to TRBJ1-1; checking the TCRdb D call of TRBD1 is not possible without DNA. The V gene's germline CDR1 is DFQATT and CDR2 SNEGSKA (reference sequence). The CDR3 is made up of 15 amino acids.